This T cell receptor beta chain came from a study of blood T cells in healthy people across ages. Peripheral blood from each donor was collected in a volume of 8 to 10 milliliters. Germline CDR1 DFQATT, CDR2 SNEGSKA (reference sequence). This CDR3 contains 15 residues. With V trimmed by 1 base and J by 2 bases, 3 bases remained unmatched. Primed by a sample-barcoded 5' primer and a J-beta primer mix, a second PCR proceeded for about 7 to 11 cycles. TCRdb reprocessed the 5' RACE reads via MiXCR and lists one record per CDR3 protein. The sample holds approximately 940,000 distinct CDR3 sequences, around 46% seen once. This clonotype has just a few counts. The antigen remains undetermined. General study results and limits: Donors of long life had a larger count of naive CD4+ cells and greater diversity than aged donors.

The source material was blood. This TCR was recovered from a man aged 30 to 39 in good health. The chain combines TRBV20-1 with TRBJ2-1; 9 nucleotides match TRBD1. The CDR3 sequence: CSARGTGATYNEQFF. The CDR3 nucleotides read TGCAGTGCTAGAGGGACAGGGGCGACCTACAATGAGCAGTTCTTC.